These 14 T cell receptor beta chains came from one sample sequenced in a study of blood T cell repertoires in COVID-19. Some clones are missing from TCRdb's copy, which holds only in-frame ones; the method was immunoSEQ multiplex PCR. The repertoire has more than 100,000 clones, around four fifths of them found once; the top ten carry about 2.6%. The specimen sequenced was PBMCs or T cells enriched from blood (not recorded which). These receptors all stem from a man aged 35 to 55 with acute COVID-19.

As DNA, the CDR3 is TGTGCCAGCAGCCATCTGGGACTAGCGGGAGGGCCCTACAATGAGCAGTTCTTC. As protein: CASSHLGLAGGPYNEQFF. The chain has TRBV3-1 (or the pseudogene TRBV3-2) and TRBJ2-1; 16 nucleotides line up with TRBD2. The CDR3 length is 18 residues. Germline V gene data show CDR1 as LGHDT and CDR2 as YNNKEL (reference sequence). The ends lost 3 bases at V and 2 bases at J; junction bases unmatched: 4.

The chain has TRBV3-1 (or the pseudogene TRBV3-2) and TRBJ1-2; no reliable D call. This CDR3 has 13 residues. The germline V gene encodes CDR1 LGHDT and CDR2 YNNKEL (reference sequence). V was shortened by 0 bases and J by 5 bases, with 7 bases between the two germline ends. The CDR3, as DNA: TGTGCCAGCAGCCAAGAAGCCGTTTATGGCTACACCTTC. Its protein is CASSQEAVYGYTF.

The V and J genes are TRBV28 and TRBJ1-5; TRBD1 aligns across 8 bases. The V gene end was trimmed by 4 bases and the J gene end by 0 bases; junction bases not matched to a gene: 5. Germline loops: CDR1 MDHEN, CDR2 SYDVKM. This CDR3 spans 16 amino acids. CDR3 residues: CASSSHTGGSNQPQHF. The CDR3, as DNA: TGTGCCAGCAGTTCCCACACAGGGGGTAGCAATCAGCCCCAGCATTTT.

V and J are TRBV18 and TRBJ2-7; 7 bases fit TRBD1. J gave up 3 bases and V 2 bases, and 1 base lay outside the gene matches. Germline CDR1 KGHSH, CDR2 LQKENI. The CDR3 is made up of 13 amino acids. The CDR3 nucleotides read TGTGCCAGCTCACCAGGGACAGACTACGAGCAGTACTTC. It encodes CASSPGTDYEQYF.

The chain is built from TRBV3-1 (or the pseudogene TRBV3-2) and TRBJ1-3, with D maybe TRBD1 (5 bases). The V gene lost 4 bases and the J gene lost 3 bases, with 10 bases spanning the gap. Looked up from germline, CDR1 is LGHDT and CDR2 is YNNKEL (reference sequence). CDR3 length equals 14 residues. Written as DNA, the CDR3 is TGTGCCAGCAGCCGGGGACTAATTGGAAACACCATATATTTT. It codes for CASSRGLIGNTIYF.

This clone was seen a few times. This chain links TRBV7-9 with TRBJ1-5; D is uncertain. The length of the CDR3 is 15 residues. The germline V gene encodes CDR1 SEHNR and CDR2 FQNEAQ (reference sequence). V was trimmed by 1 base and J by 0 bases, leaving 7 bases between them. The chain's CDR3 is CASSLGQASNQPQHF. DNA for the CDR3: TGTGCCAGCAGCTTAGGGCAGGCTAGCAATCAGCCCCAGCATTTT.

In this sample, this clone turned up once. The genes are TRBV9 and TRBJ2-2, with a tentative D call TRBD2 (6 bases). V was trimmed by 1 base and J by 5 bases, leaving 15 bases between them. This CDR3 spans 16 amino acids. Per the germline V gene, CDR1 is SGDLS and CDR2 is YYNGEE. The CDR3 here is CASSVRDSPRTGELFF. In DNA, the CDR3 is TGTGCCAGCAGCGTAAGGGACTCGCCTCGAACCGGGGAGCTGTTTTTT.

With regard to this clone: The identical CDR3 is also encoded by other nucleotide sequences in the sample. The CDR3 bases are TGTGCCAGCAGCTTAGGGAGTGGAAACACCATATATTTT. Translating gives CASSLGSGNTIYF. The gene calls are TRBV7-2 and TRBJ1-3; no firm D call. From germline, CDR1 is SGHTA and CDR2 FQGNSA. V was pared by 1 base and J by 3 bases, with 4 bases between. The CDR3 has 13 amino acids.

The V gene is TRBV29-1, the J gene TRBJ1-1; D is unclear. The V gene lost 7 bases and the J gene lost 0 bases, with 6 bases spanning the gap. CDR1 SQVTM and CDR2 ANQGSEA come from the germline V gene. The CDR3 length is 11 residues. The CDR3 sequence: CSGSVNTEAFF. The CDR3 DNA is TGCAGCGGGTCAGTGAACACTGAAGCTTTCTTT.

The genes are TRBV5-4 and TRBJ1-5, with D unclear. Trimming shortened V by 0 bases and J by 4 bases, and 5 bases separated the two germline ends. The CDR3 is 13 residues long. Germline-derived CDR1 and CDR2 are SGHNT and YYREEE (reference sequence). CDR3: CASSLEPNQPQHF. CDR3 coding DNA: TGTGCCAGCAGCTTGGAGCCGAATCAGCCCCAGCATTTT. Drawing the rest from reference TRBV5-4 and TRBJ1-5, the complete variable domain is ETGVTQSPTHLIKTRGQQVTLRCSSQSGHNTVSWYQQALGQGPQFIFQYYREEENGRGNFPPRFSGLQFPNYSSELNVNALELDDSALYLCASSLEPNQPQHFGDGTRLSIL.

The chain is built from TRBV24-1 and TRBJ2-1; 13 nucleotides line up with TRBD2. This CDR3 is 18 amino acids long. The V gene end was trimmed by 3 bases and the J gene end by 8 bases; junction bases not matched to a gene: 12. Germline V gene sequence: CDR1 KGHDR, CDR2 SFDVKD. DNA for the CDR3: TGTGCCACCAGTGATGGGACTAGCGGGATCCCCAGACTCCATGAGCAGTTCTTC. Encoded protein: CATSDGTSGIPRLHEQFF.

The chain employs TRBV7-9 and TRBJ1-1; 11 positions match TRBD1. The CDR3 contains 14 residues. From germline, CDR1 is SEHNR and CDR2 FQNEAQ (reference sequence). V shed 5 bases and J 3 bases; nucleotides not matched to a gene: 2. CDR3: CASSKGQGDTEAFF. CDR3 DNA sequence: TGTGCCAGCAGCAAGGGACAGGGGGACACTGAAGCTTTCTTT.

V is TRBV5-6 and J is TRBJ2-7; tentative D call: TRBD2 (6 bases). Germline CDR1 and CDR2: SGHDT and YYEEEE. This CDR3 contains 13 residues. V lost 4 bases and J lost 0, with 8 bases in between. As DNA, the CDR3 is TGTGCCAGCAGCCCGACTAGCTCCTACGAGCAGTACTTC. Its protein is CASSPTSSYEQYF.

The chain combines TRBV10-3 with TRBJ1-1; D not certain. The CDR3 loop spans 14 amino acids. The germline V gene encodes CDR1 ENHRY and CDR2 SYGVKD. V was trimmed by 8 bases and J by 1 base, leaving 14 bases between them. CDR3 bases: TGTGCCATCCGCCCTATGTCGGGGAACACTGAAGCTTTCTTT. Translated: CAIRPMSGNTEAFF.